This T cell receptor beta chain was sequenced for a study of cytomegalovirus exposure and HLA in healthy donors. The CDR3 consists of 17 residues. V was trimmed by 3 bases and J by 0 bases, leaving 12 bases between them. Germline V gives CDR1 MNHNS, CDR2 SASEGT. Findings of the study overall: The classifier reportedly diagnosed cytomegalovirus status with high sensitivity and specificity.

For this clone: Its antigen is not known.

Only in-frame clones appear in the TCRdb table, and some are missing; sequencing was by immunoSEQ multiplex PCR. The sample consists of 130,000 or so clones, 90% of them appearing once. Sequencing used PBMCs. The origin of this receptor is a woman in her twenties or thirties in good health and CMV-seropositive. The chain is built from TRBV6-1 and TRBJ1-6; the D gene is possibly TRBD1 (5 bases). CDR3 sequence: CASSDDRTSSYNSPLHF. The CDR3 region has the DNA TGTGCCAGCAGTGATGACCGGACAAGCTCCTATAATTCACCCCTCCACTTT.